The rows below give T cell receptor beta chains drawn from one sample of a study of identical twins. TCRdb called the 5' RACE reads again in MiXCR, with one record for every CDR3 protein. The sample consists of 700,000 or so distinct CDR3 sequences, 21% of them appearing once. These data were likewise used in another study, on T cells expressing NK-cell markers.

The specimen sequenced was PBMCs. The receptors derive from a woman younger than 30 in good health. CDR3s leave out the opening cysteine and the closing phenylalanine or tryptophan.

v_call | cdr3_length | cdr3_aa
TRBV5-1 | 13 | ASNRQIRGTDTQY
TRBV5-1 | 10 | ASREREQTQY
TRBV6-5 | 16 | ASSYSHLGQGYLDEQY
TRBV10-3 | 12 | AIRIGAGGDTQY
TRBV12-3/TRBV12-4 | 11 | ASSGTGGYEQY
TRBV5-5 | 14 | ASSLESVAFQETQY
TRBV12-3/TRBV12-4 | 13 | ASTQAQGNYNEQF
TRBV20-1 | 15 | SARDPLRGLDISEQF
TRBV20-1 | 10 | SASGIGDEQF
TRBV12-3/TRBV12-4 | 13 | ASSPTQGIRETQY
TRBV20-1 | 12 | SARDQASGVGGH
TRBV10-3 | 9 | AISVHYEQD
TRBV3-1 | 12 | ASSSPGRTGELF
TRBV4-3 | 12 | ASSQRSLTDTQY
TRBV7-2 | 15 | ASSLATDRTYHSPLH
TRBV7-2 | 15 | ASSLTLGVGGYNEQF
TRBV6-5 | 16 | ASSYTPPRGYLQETQY
TRBV5-1 | 12 | ASSLMEMNTEAF
TRBV12-3/TRBV12-4 | 13 | ASSSSRDSYNEQF
TRBV6-2/TRBV6-3 | 14 | ASSHLPTSSPDTQY
TRBV10-3 | 12 | AIRQGTATNEQF
TRBV20-1 | 15 | SVDWGGDAESTDTQY
TRBV20-1 | 11 | SAQAGMNTEAF
TRBV27 | 12 | ASSLRGQNYEQY
TRBV20-1 | 13 | SARAMGTGVTEAF
TRBV12-3/TRBV12-4 | 17 | TSSPRGLQLPRSVNEQY
TRBV20-1 | 9 | SAGTPYEQY
TRBV18 | 11 | ASSPRADTEAF
TRBV6-5 | 12 | ASSYPGGNTEAF
TRBV18 | 11 | ASSTGLNQPQH
TRBV12-3/TRBV12-4 | 11 | ASTPPTLDEQF
TRBV5-1 | 13 | ASSLAPSSNQPQH
TRBV12-3/TRBV12-4 | 13 | ASSLSWGWSYEQY
TRBV7-2 | 14 | ASSLTTSGNSDTQY
TRBV12-3/TRBV12-4 | 12 | ASSRTEETNEQF
TRBV12-3/TRBV12-4 | 10 | ASSPENGEQY
TRBV10-3 | 8 | ATAQDTQY
TRBV9 | 12 | ASSVANYPYEQY
TRBV15 | 9 | ATSISGTQY
TRBV9 | 12 | ASSPGGWKETQY
TRBV5-5 | 13 | ASSKPSSGGWEQY
TRBV6-1 | 13 | ASSLAAGGRFEAF
TRBV27 | 12 | ASSLSVMNTEAF
TRBV9 | 14 | ASSVGGQGRRNEQF
TRBV25-1 | 9 | ASSGVHEQY
TRBV4-3 | 13 | ASSRPGQGIYEQY
TRBV20-1 | 12 | SASKSGRWDEQY
TRBV6-2/TRBV6-3 | 10 | ASSRPGDIQY
TRBV15 | 12 | ATSRAGEREKLF
TRBV7-2 | 13 | ASSLGLAGFDEQF
TRBV5-1 | 13 | ASSLGLAEYNEQF
TRBV6-6 | 11 | ATARTGEETQY
TRBV5-1 | 11 | ASGLASYNEQF